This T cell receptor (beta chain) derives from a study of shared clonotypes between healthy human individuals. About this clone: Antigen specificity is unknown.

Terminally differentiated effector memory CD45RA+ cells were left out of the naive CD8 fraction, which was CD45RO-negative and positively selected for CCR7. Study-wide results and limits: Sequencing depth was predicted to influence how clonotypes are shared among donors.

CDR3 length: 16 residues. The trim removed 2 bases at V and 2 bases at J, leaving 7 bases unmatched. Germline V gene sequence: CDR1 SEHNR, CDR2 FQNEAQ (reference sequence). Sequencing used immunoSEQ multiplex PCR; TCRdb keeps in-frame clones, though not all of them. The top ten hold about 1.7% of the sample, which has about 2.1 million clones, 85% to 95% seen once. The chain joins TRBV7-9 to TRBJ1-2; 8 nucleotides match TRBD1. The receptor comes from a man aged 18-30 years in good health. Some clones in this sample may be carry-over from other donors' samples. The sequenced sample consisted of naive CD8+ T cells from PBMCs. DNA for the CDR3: TGTGCCAGCAGCTTAAAAGAGGACAGGGAGAACTATGGCTACACCTTC. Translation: CASSLKEDRENYGYTF. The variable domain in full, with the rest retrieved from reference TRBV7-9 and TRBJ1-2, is DTGVSQNPRHKITKRGQNVTFRCDPISEHNRLYWYRQTLGQGPEFLTYFQNEAQLEKSRLLSDRFSAERPKGSFSTLEIQRTEQGDSAMYLCASSLKEDRENYGYTFGSGTRLTVV.